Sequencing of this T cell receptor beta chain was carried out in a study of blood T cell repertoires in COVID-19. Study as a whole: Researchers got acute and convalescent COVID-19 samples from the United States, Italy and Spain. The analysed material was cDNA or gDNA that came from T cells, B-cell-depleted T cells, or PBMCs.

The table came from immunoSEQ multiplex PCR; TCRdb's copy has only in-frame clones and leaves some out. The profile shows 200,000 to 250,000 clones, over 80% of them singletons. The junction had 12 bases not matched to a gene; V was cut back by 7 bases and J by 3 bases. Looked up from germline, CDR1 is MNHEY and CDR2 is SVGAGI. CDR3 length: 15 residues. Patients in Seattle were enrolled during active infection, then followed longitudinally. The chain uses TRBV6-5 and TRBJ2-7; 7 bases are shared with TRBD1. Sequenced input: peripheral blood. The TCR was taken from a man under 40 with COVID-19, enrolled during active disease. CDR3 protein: CASTQNPDRIYEQYF. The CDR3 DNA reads TGTGCCAGCACTCAAAACCCGGACAGGATCTACGAGCAGTACTTC.